This T cell receptor beta chain was sequenced for a study of TIL therapy for anti-PD-1-resistant metastatic lung cancer. The immunoSEQ assay was v3. The assay was immunoSEQ multiplex PCR, and TCRdb's table has in-frame clones only and misses some. The sample includes about 36,000 clones, less than 75% of them seen just once. Time point specified: pre-treatment sample, taken before nivolumab and TIL therapy. This clone was seen a few times. CDR3 size: 12 residues. V was shortened by 5 bases and J by 6 bases, with 11 bases between the two germline ends. The germline CDR1 and CDR2 sequences are LNHNV and YYDKDF (reference sequence).

The chain recombines TRBV15 with TRBJ2-7, with a weak D call TRBD2 (5 bases). This TCR was sampled from a person aged 25-80 years with non-small cell lung cancer. Sequencing was performed on blood, taken at baseline. CDR3 sequence (DNA): TGTGCCACCAGCCCTCGCGGAGGCGAGCAGTACTTC. Amino acids: CATSPRGGEQYF.